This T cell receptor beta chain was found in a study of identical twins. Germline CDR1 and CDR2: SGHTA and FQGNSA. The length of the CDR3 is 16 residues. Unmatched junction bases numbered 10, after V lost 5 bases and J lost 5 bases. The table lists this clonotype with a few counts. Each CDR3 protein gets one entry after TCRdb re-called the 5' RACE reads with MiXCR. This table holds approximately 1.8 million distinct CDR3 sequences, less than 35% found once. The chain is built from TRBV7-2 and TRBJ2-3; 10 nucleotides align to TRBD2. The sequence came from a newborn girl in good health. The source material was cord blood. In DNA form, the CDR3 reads TGTGCCAGCAGCCTGGTCGGTAGACTAGCGGGAGATACGCAGTATTTT. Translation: CASSLVGRLAGDTQYF.